This TCR beta chain is drawn from a study of cytomegalovirus exposure and HLA in healthy donors. About the study: The same platform was used for the 100 to 150 validation repertoires and the roughly 640 first-cohort repertoires, a later analysis reported.

The data were produced by immunoSEQ multiplex PCR, yet TCRdb's version contains in-frame clones alone and is incomplete. The repertoire holds some 64,000 clones, around 97% seen once, with 1.5% to 2% in the top ten. Study findings and constraints: In vitro checks showed that a few CMV-associated chains really do target CMV antigens. Cytomegalovirus association was assigned to over 150 TCR beta chains.

A remark on this clone: The antigen remains undetermined.

This CDR3 contains 13 residues. Germline CDR1 is LNHNV and CDR2 is YYDKDF (reference sequence). J was trimmed by 4 bases and V by 6 bases; bases with no gene match: 4. The sequence derives from a woman younger than 30 in good health and CMV-seropositive. Sequenced material: PBMCs. The chain links TRBV15 to TRBJ1-2; 8 bases are a match to TRBD1. DNA for the CDR3: TGTGCCACCAGGAGGACAGGGTTCTATGGCTACACCTTC. Protein: CATRRTGFYGYTF. Supplemented by reference TRBV15 and TRBJ1-2, the full variable domain reads DAMVIQNPRYQVTQFGKPVTLSCSQTLNHNVMYWYQQKSSQAPKLLFHYYDKDFNNEADTPDNFQSRRPNTSFCFLDIRSPGLGDTAMYLCATRRTGFYGYTFGSGTRLTVV.